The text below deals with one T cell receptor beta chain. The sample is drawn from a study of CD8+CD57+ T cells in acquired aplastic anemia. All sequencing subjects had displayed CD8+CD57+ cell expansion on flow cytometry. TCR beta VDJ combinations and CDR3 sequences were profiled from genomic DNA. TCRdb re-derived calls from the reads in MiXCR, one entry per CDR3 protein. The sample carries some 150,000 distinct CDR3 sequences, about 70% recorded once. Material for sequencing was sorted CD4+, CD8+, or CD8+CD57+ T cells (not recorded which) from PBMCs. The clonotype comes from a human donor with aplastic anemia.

The CDR3 protein is CASSAGSGKYNEQFF. The CDR3 DNA reads TGTGCCAGCAGTGCGGGTAGCGGGAAATACAATGAGCAGTTCTTC. The chain recombines TRBV2 with TRBJ2-1; 8 bases are a match to TRBD2. This CDR3 contains 15 residues. The germline V gene has CDR1 SNHLY and CDR2 FYNNEI. Unmatched junction bases numbered 6, after V lost 4 bases and J lost 4 bases.